This T cell receptor (beta chain) was sequenced during a study of blood T cell repertoires in COVID-19. Researchers sorted participants into cohorts using their self-reported clinical history. CDR1 is SGHRS, CDR2 YFSETQ, per germline. With 2 bases clipped from V and 1 base from J, the junction kept 7 bases outside the gene matches. This CDR3 spans 16 amino acids. Libraries were prepared by immunoSEQ multiplex PCR; TCRdb keeps only in-frame clonotypes and omits some of them. The profile covers around 360,000 clones, with about 87% appearing a single time and 1.5% to 2.5% taken by the ten largest. The chain joins TRBV5-1 to TRBJ1-1, with 8 bases matching TRBD1. The sequenced material came from PBMCs or T cells enriched from blood (not recorded which). The sequence was collected from a man aged 40-50 years in a cohort exposed to, infected with or recovered from COVID-19 (not recorded which). CDR3 nucleotides: TGCGCCAGCAGCTTCGCGAAGACAGGGGCGAACACTGAAGCTTTCTTT. Translated, it gives CASSFAKTGANTEAFF.